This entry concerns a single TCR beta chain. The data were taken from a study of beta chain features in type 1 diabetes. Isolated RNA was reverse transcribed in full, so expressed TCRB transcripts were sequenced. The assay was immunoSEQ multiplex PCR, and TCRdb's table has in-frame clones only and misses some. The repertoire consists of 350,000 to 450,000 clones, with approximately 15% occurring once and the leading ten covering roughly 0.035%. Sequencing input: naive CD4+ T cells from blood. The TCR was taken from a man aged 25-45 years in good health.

CDR3: CASSWGTGKETQYF. The DNA for the CDR3 is TGCGCCAGCAGCTGGGGGACTGGAAAAGAGACCCAGTACTTC. The chain links TRBV5-1 to TRBJ2-5, with D possibly being TRBD2 (6 bases). V lost 3 bases, J lost 3 bases, and 12 bases lay in between. This CDR3 spans 14 amino acids. In germline, CDR1 is SGHRS, CDR2 YFSETQ. The variable domain in full, completed from reference TRBV5-1 and TRBJ2-5, reads KAGVTQTPRYLIKTRGQQVTLSCSPISGHRSVSWYQQTPGQGLQFLFEYFSETQRNKGNFPGRFSGRQFSNSRSEMNVSTLELGDSALYLCASSWGTGKETQYFGPGTRLLVL.